What follows describes a single TCR beta chain. TCRdb's copy holds only in-frame clones and misses some; the assay was immunoSEQ multiplex PCR. The data hold about 77,000 clones, with 89% observed a single time. Trimming removed 5 bases at V and 7 bases at J, with 12 bases between. This CDR3 comprises 13 residues. The germline gives CDR1 SGHTA, CDR2 FQGTGA. The data originate from a study of T cell changes during pregnancy in multiple sclerosis. The V and J genes are TRBV7-3 and TRBJ2-1; TRBD2 is a possible D gene (6 bases). The TCR sequence derives from a female donor with multiple sclerosis, enrolled in a pregnancy study. The sequenced sample was peripheral blood, obtained before pregnancy. The CDR3 DNA is TGTGCCAGCAGCCTGCGTCGGGGGAATGAGCAGTTCTTC. Encoded protein: CASSLRRGNEQFF.